This TCR beta chain was retrieved from a study of blood T cell repertoires in COVID-19. Overall study: The United States, Italy and Spain provided the acute and convalescent COVID-19 samples.

The authors' processing: Amplified reference gene primers provided the basis for estimating nucleated cell counts. Sequencing was performed with immunoSEQ multiplex PCR; in TCRdb, only in-frame clones are kept and a portion is missing. V and J calls plus clone size are reproduced from that table; the DNA served to infer D and trimming. The sample has over 65,000 clones, 88% seen once; the top ten hold roughly 1.2%. The length of the CDR3 is 15 residues. Trimming took 0 bases from V and 4 from J; bases not matched to a gene: 1. Germline-derived CDR1 and CDR2 are SGHRS and YFSETQ. V usage is TRBV5-1 and J usage is TRBJ2-3; 11 positions agree with TRBD2. The specimen was peripheral blood. The origin of this receptor is an older woman with acute or convalescent COVID-19. CDR3 residues: CASSLGLAGPDTQYF. The DNA for the CDR3 is TGCGCCAGCAGCTTGGGACTAGCGGGGCCAGATACGCAGTATTTT.